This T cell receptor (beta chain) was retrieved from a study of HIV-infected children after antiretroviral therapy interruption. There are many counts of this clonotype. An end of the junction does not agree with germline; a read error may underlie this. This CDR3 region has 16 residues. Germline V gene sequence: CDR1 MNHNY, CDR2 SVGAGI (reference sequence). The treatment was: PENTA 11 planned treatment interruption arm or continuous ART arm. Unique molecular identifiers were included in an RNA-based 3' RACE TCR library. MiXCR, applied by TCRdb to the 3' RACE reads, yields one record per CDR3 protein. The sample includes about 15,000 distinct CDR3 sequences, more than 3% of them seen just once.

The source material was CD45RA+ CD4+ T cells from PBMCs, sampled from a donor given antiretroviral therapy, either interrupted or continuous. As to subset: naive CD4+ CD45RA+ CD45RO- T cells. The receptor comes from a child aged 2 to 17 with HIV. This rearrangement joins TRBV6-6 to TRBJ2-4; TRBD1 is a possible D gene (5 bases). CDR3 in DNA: TGTGCCAGCGGTGATGCAAGGGCAACAGGTCAAAACACCTTGTACTTT. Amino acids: CASGDARATGQNTLYF.